This T cell receptor beta chain derives from a study of blood T cell repertoires in COVID-19. The CDR3 runs to 14 residues. After removal of 5 bases from V and 8 bases from J, the junction contained 8 bases not matched to a gene. Germline assignment: CDR1 SGHRS and CDR2 YFSETQ. Some clones are missing from TCRdb's copy, which holds only in-frame ones; the method was immunoSEQ multiplex PCR. This table holds under 65,000 clones, 75% to 90% found once. The receptor comes from a woman aged 80 or over with COVID-19, enrolled during active disease. The J gene is TRBJ2-3, the V gene TRBV5-1, with TRBD1 matching over 10 bases. Material for sequencing was peripheral blood. DNA of the CDR3: TGCGCCAGCAGTATGGACAGGGGGAAAGGTACGCAGTATTTT. Protein product: CASSMDRGKGTQYF.